One sample yielded the 25 T cell receptor beta chains listed below, sequenced in a study of cytomegalovirus exposure and HLA in healthy donors. This table comes from immunoSEQ multiplex PCR, and its TCRdb copy is limited to in-frame clones, with some not included. The sample gives 120,000 or so clones, 89% of which show up once; approximately 1.1% is in the top ten. The sample was PBMCs. The receptors originated from a woman under 30 in good health and CMV-seronegative.

The sample holds a few counts of this clone. The chain combines TRBV5-1 with TRBJ2-3, with 11 nucleotides matching TRBD2. Losses at the gene ends were 3 bases for V and 4 bases for J; bases not matched to a gene: 4. This CDR3 has 15 residues. Germline CDR1 reads SGHRS; CDR2 reads YFSETQ. The DNA for the CDR3 is TGCGCCAGCAGCTCACTAGCGGGGGACTCAGATACGCAGTATTTT. Amino acid sequence: CASSSLAGDSDTQYF.

DNA for the CDR3: TGTGCCAGCAGGCGTGGGAAGAGGACGGAGGGGGGCTACACCTTC. Its translation: CASRRGKRTEGGYTF. V gene TRBV27 combines with J gene TRBJ1-2; D possibly corresponds to TRBD1 (5 bases). Germline V lookup: CDR1 MNHEY, CDR2 SMNVEV (reference sequence). This CDR3 has 15 residues. V was trimmed by 6 bases and J by 8 bases, leaving 22 bases between them.

The CDR3 DNA reads TGTGCCAGCAGTGATGCCCGGGACAGGGGCGAGCAGTACGTC. It encodes CASSDARDRGEQYV. This sequence joins TRBV28 and TRBJ2-7; 10 bases map to TRBD1. The length of the CDR3 is 14 residues. With V trimmed by 5 bases and J by 6 bases, 7 bases remained unmatched. Germline CDR1 and CDR2: MDHEN and SYDVKM.

The CDR3 DNA reads TGTGCCAGCAGCTCCCCTGGAGCAGGGCGATCCTACGAGCAGTACTTC. Protein: CASSSPGAGRSYEQYF. V is TRBV7-6 and J is TRBJ2-7; possibly TRBD1 for D (5 bases). The CDR3 is made up of 16 amino acids. V lost 4 bases and J lost 1, with 17 bases in between. Germline V gene lookup returns CDR1 SGHVS and CDR2 FNYEAQ.

This chain uses TRBV4-3 with TRBJ2-7; D remains ambiguous. The CDR3 totals 15 residues. CDR1 LGHNA and CDR2 YSLEER come from the germline V gene. V lost 2 bases and J lost 2, with 13 bases in between. CDR3 in DNA: TGCGCCAGCAGCCAATTGGATACCCTAGCCTACGAGCAGTACTTC. Its translation: CASSQLDTLAYEQYF.

The chain links TRBV14 to TRBJ2-1; D may be TRBD1 (6 bases). Looked up from germline, CDR1 is SGHDN and CDR2 is FVKESK. V was shortened by 3 bases and J by 6 bases, with 12 bases between the two germline ends. CDR3 length: 14 amino acids. Here the CDR3 DNA reads TGTGCCAGCAGCCACTCAACAGGGCCCAATGAGCAGTTCTTC. It yields the protein CASSHSTGPNEQFF.

This chain links TRBV11-3 with TRBJ2-2; 8 positions agree with TRBD1. CDR1 and CDR2 (germline): SGHNT, YENEEA. The ends lost 3 bases at V and 3 bases at J; junction bases unmatched: 6. This CDR3 has 16 residues. CDR3 region: CASSLVAGGHTGELFF. CDR3 coding DNA: TGTGCCAGCAGCTTGGTGGCAGGGGGCCACACCGGGGAGCTGTTTTTT.

This chain links TRBV23-1 with TRBJ2-6, with D hard to call. TRBV23-1 is classed as an ORF, of uncertain function. CDR3 length: 16 amino acids. The ends were cut back, 1 base at V and 0 bases at J, with 7 bases in the middle. CDR3 residues: CASSQLVLSGANVLTF. The CDR3, as DNA: TGCGCCAGCAGTCAATTGGTACTCTCTGGGGCCAACGTCCTGACTTTC.

This chain links TRBV13 with TRBJ2-7; possibly TRBD1 for D (5 bases). The germline V gene has CDR1 PRHDT and CDR2 FYEKMQ (reference sequence). This CDR3 has 13 amino acids. V lost 2 bases and J 3 bases, leaving 8 bases between the germline ends. CDR3 region: CASSLRQGYEQYV. The CDR3 region has the DNA TGTGCCAGCAGCTTAAGGCAGGGCTACGAGCAGTACGTC.

The V call is TRBV27, the J call TRBJ1-4; the match to TRBD1 covers 9 bases. V shed 6 bases and J 8 bases; nucleotides not matched to a gene: 19. This CDR3 comprises 18 residues. Germline V gene lookup returns CDR1 MNHEY and CDR2 SMNVEV (reference sequence). CDR3 amino acids: CASRSGGTGISAGEKLFF. The CDR3 DNA follows: TGTGCCAGCAGATCTGGGGGGACAGGGATTTCGGCAGGAGAAAAACTGTTTTTT.

This clone was recorded once. This chain connects TRBV18 to TRBJ1-1; no firm D call. The CDR3 has 14 amino acids. CDR1 is KGHSH, CDR2 LQKENI, per germline. Deletions cut 3 bases from V and 1 base from J, with 9 bases between. The CDR3 protein is CASSPLEQNTEAFF. The CDR3 region has the DNA TGTGCCAGCTCACCCCTCGAACAGAACACTGAAGCTTTCTTT.

The chain employs TRBV14 and TRBJ2-1, with 9 bases identical to TRBD2. Germline CDR1 and CDR2: SGHDN and FVKESK. The CDR3 totals 15 residues. J lost 8 bases, V lost 2 bases, and 7 bases had no gene match. The CDR3 protein is CASSQRRGRGDEQFF. The CDR3 DNA reads TGTGCCAGCAGCCAACGTCGCGGGAGGGGAGATGAGCAGTTCTTC.

This clone was seen just once. The V and J genes are TRBV27 and TRBJ2-7; D is ambiguous. Germline CDR1 reads MNHEY; CDR2 reads SMNVEV (reference sequence). The CDR3 is made up of 15 amino acids. V dropped 4 bases and J dropped 5 bases, with 18 bases sitting between them. This CDR3 is CASSSPVAAWDEQYF. The CDR3 DNA reads TGTGCCAGCAGTTCCCCCGTCGCGGCTTGGGACGAGCAGTACTTC.

The chain has TRBV27 and TRBJ2-1; D not resolved. Germline V gives CDR1 MNHEY, CDR2 SMNVEV (reference sequence). The germline V and J ends were trimmed by 0 bases and 4 bases, with 7 bases remaining between them. CDR3 length: 14 residues. For the CDR3, the DNA is TGTGCCAGCAGTTTATCGGCATCTTACAATGAGCAGTTCTTC. Translating gives CASSLSASYNEQFF.

The genes are TRBV2 and TRBJ1-4; D is uncertain. V lost 1 base, J lost 7 bases, and 10 bases lay in between. Germline CDR1 SNHLY, CDR2 FYNNEI. The CDR3 loop spans 14 amino acids. The CDR3 nucleotides are TGTGCCAGCAGTGAAGGCCAGGTCGGTGAAAAACTGTTTTTT. It is translated as CASSEGQVGEKLFF.

V gene TRBV5-1 combines with J gene TRBJ2-5; the D gene is possibly TRBD1 (5 bases). The germline V and J ends were trimmed by 4 bases and 7 bases, with 14 bases remaining between them. CDR1 and CDR2 from the germline V gene are SGHRS and YFSETQ. CDR3 length equals 13 residues. The CDR3 loop reads CASSVDNPGTQYF. CDR3 nucleotide sequence: TGCGCCAGCAGCGTGGACAATCCGGGGACCCAGTACTTC.

The chain employs TRBV19 and TRBJ1-2; weak D call: TRBD1 (5 bases). V was shortened by 5 bases and J by 7 bases, with 11 bases between the two germline ends. The CDR3 runs to 12 residues. Germline-derived CDR1 and CDR2 are LNHDA and SQIVND (reference sequence). The CDR3 bases are TGTGCCAGTAGTCTCCGGGACTTTGGCTACACCTTC. It specifies CASSLRDFGYTF.

This sequence joins TRBV11-2 and TRBJ1-5, with 8 positions matching TRBD1. Germline assignment: CDR1 SGHAT and CDR2 FQNNGV. V trimming: 1 base; J trimming: 7 bases; junction bases outside the gene matches: 6. This CDR3 has 15 amino acids. The CDR3 DNA is TGTGCCAGCAGCTTAGGTCAGGGGGCTGGGCAGCCCCAGCATTTT. Translating it yields CASSLGQGAGQPQHF.

V usage is TRBV30 and J usage is TRBJ1-2, with a weak D call TRBD1 (6 bases). CDR3 length: 15 amino acids. In germline, CDR1 is GTSNPN, CDR2 SVGIG (reference sequence). Trimming shortened V by 0 bases and J by 7 bases, and 18 bases separated the two germline ends. The CDR3 sequence: CAWSVTPTGKGGYTF. CDR3 coding DNA: TGTGCCTGGAGTGTAACCCCCACAGGGAAGGGTGGCTACACCTTC.

The chain uses TRBV19 and TRBJ1-2; 8 positions match TRBD1. The length of the CDR3 is 14 residues. V shed 3 bases and J 8 bases; nucleotides not matched to a gene: 8. Germline V gene sequence: CDR1 LNHDA, CDR2 SQIVND (reference sequence). The CDR3 nucleotides read TGTGCCAGTAGTATTCAGGGGGCGCTTGGCGGCTACACCTTC. Amino acid sequence: CASSIQGALGGYTF.

The rearrangement uses TRBV7-9 and TRBJ1-2; D gene uncertain. Germline loops: CDR1 SEHNR, CDR2 FQNEAQ (reference sequence). The CDR3 length is 13 residues. Trimming pared 5 bases from V and 7 bases from J, leaving 14 bases between. CDR3 loop: CASSPKGGGGYTF. The CDR3 DNA reads TGTGCCAGCAGCCCGAAGGGAGGCGGTGGCTACACCTTC.

This clone was detected a few times. The rearrangement uses TRBV6-5 and TRBJ1-2, with 8 bases identical to TRBD1. V shed 5 bases, J shed 8 bases, and the junction held 4 bases outside the gene matches. The CDR3 spans 12 residues. Germline CDR1 MNHEY, CDR2 SVGAGI. CDR3 bases: TGTGCCAGCAGTGGACAGGGAGTGGGCTACACCTTC. Its translation is CASSGQGVGYTF.

The chain is built from TRBV28 and TRBJ1-1, with 8 bases identical to TRBD1. CDR3 length equals 14 residues. The ends lost 7 bases at V and 3 bases at J; junction bases unmatched: 7. Germline V gene data show CDR1 as MDHEN and CDR2 as SYDVKM. CDR3: CASTPPTGDTEAFF. The DNA of the CDR3 is TGTGCCAGCACCCCTCCGACAGGGGACACTGAAGCTTTCTTT.

This chain joins TRBV28 and TRBJ1-1; no clear D. Germline V gene lookup returns CDR1 MDHEN and CDR2 SYDVKM. This CDR3 is built from 15 residues. V was trimmed by 7 bases and J by 3 bases, leaving 18 bases between them. CDR3: CASIKLTEGHTEAFF. CDR3 nucleotides: TGTGCCAGCATCAAACTTACAGAGGGCCACACTGAAGCTTTCTTT.

The chain carries TRBV7-9 and TRBJ1-5; D call uncertain. V was cut by 1 base and J by 4 bases, with 8 bases left in between. The germline gives CDR1 SEHNR, CDR2 FQNEAQ (reference sequence). This CDR3 region has 14 residues. The CDR3 DNA sequence: TGTGCCAGCAGCTTAGTAGGCGGGAATCAGCCCCAGCATTTT. Amino acids: CASSLVGGNQPQHF.